This T cell receptor beta chain was found in a study of patients and donors after allogeneic stem cell transplantation (dated by TCRdb to 2019 to 2021). Preparation of the library involved RT-PCR. Sequencing used a NextSeq 550. The public reads were reprocessed in TCRdb via fastp at Q25 and MiXCR, keeping in-frame beta chains. Each CDR3 protein gets just one entry, which takes the most common genes and DNA from the rows behind it. The sample includes roughly 940,000 distinct CDR3 sequences, with more than 15% observed a single time. The ten top clones hold under 6.5% of the sample. This clonotype turned up a few times. Its antigen specificity is not known. No clone much larger than this one lies a single base away; base qualities are absent. Specimen: blood, either unsorted or a sorted T cell fraction (not recorded which). The receptor was isolated from a human donor who was either an allogeneic HSCT recipient or a stem cell or donor lymphocyte infusion donor (not recorded which). It is not recorded whose cells these are; they may come from a transplant donor.

The CDR3 has the sequence CASRLLATRGVNEQFF. The bases are TGCGCCAGCCGACTACTAGCGACCCGCGGTGTAAATGAGCAGTTCTTC. The chain links TRBV5-1 with TRBJ2-1; the junction holds 7 bases that match TRBD2. The cysteine opens and the phenylalanine closes a CDR3 of 16 amino acids. The retained sequence is limited to the CDR3, 48 bases, with the frame set at the first base. Unmatched junction bases come to 17, with V trimmed by 7 bases and J by 7 bases. Based on the germline V gene, the CDR1 and CDR2 sequences are SGHRS and YFSETQ.